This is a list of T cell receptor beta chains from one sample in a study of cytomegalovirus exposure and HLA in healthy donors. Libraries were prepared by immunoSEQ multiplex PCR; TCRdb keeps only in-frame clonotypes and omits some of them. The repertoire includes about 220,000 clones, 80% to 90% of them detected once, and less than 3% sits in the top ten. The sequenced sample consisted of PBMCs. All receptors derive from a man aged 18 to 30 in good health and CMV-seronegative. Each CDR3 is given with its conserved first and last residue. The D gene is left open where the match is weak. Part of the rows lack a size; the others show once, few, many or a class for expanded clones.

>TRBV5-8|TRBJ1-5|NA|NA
CASSFLGLGGNQPQHF
TGTGCCAGCAGCTTTCTTGGGTTAGGGGGCAATCAGCCCCAGCATTTT
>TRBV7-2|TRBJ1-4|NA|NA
CASSLRVNEKLFF
TGTGCCAGCAGCTTGAGGGTTAATGAAAAACTGTTTTTT
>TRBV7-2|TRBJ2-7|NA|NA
CASSLVASGEQYF
TGTGCCAGCAGCTTAGTGGCTAGTGGCGAGCAGTACTTC
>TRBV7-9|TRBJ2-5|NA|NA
CASSSGASGLLQETQYF
TGTGCCAGCAGTTCAGGGGCTAGCGGATTACTTCAAGAGACCCAGTACTTC
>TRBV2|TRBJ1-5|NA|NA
CASSASVQPQHF
TGTGCCAGCAGTGCGTCGGTTCAGCCCCAGCATTTT
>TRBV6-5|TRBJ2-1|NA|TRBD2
CASSLLAGGSYNEQFF
TGTGCCAGCAGTTTACTAGCGGGGGGGTCCTACAATGAGCAGTTCTTC
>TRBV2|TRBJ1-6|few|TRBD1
CASTWDSRSPLHF
TGTGCCAGCACGTGGGACAGTAGATCACCCCTCCACTTT
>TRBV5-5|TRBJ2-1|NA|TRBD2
CASSLAERAGGNNEQFF
TGTGCCAGCAGCTTGGCCGAACGAGCGGGGGGAAACAATGAGCAGTTCTTC
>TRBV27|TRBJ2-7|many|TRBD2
CASSLGSVREGSYEQYF
TGTGCCAGCAGTTTAGGGTCTGTACGGGAGGGTTCCTACGAGCAGTACTTC
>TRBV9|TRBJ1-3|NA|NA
CASSDGLEISGNTIYF
TGTGCCAGCAGCGACGGGTTAGAGATATCTGGAAACACCATATATTTT
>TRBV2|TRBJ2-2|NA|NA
CASNLGAGELFF
TGTGCCAGCAATTTGGGCGCCGGGGAGCTGTTTTTT
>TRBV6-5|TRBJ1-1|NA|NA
CASTENRANTEAFF
TGTGCCAGCACCGAAAACAGGGCGAACACTGAAGCTTTCTTT
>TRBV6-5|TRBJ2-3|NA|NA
CASSAGTSSTDTQYF
TGTGCCAGCAGTGCCGGGACTTCCAGCACAGATACGCAGTATTTT
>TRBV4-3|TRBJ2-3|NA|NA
CASSQGNRGGDTQYF
TGCGCCAGCAGCCAAGGGAACAGGGGGGGAGATACGCAGTATTTT
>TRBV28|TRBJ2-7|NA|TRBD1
CASSFSGTGKPYEQYF
TGTGCCAGCAGTTTTTCCGGGACAGGGAAACCATACGAGCAGTACTTC
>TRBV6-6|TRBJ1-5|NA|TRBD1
CASTEQGFGQPQHF
TGTGCCAGCACTGAACAGGGGTTCGGTCAGCCCCAGCATTTT
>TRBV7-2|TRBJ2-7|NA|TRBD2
CASSLVTSGTYEQYF
TGTGCCAGCAGCTTAGTAACTAGCGGGACCTACGAGCAGTACTTC
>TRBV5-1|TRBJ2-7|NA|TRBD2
CASNPLGREFNEQYF
TGCGCCAGCAACCCGCTGGGGCGGGAGTTCAACGAGCAGTACTTC
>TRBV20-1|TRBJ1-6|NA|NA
CSAGTGSPLHF
TGCAGTGCTGGCACAGGTTCACCCCTCCACTTT
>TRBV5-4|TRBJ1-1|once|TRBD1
CASSRQGAGEAFF
TGTGCCAGCAGCAGACAGGGGGCAGGGGAAGCTTTCTTT
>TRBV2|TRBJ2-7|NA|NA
CASRPGIAEQYF
TGTGCCAGCAGACCCGGGATTGCCGAGCAGTACTTC
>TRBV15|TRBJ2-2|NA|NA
CATSRGGERGGELFF
TGTGCCACCAGCCGTGGCGGGGAGAGAGGCGGGGAGCTGTTTTTT
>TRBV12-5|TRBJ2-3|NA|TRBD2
CASGLPLELAGFKDTQYF
TGTGCTAGTGGTTTGCCCCTGGAACTAGCGGGATTTAAAGATACGCAGTATTTT
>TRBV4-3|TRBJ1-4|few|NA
CASSQVRAGGEKLFF
TGCGCCAGCAGCCAAGTGAGGGCGGGGGGTGAAAAACTGTTTTTT
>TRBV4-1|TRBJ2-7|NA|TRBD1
CASSQETGGGYEQYF
TGCGCCAGCAGCCAGGAGACAGGGGGCGGGTACGAGCAGTACTTC
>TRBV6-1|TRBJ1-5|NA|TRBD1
CASSPGTGNQPQHF
TGTGCCAGCAGTCCCGGGACAGGGAATCAGCCCCAGCATTTT
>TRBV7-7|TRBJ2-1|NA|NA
CASSQDWASYNEQFF
TGTGCCAGCAGCCAGGACTGGGCCTCCTACAATGAGCAGTTCTTC
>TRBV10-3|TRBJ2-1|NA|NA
CASRSDGYNEQFF
TGTGCCTCCCGCTCAGATGGCTACAATGAGCAGTTCTTC
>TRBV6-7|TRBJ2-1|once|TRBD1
CASSYPGQGGNEQFF
TGTGCCAGCAGTTACCCGGGACAGGGTGGCAATGAGCAGTTCTTC